What follows describes a single T cell receptor (beta chain). All enrollees were about 18 to 100 years old and from approximately 25 US areas. Original analysis: Amplification with reference gene primers provided the estimates of nucleated cell counts. The data were produced by immunoSEQ multiplex PCR, yet TCRdb's version contains in-frame clones alone and is incomplete. V and J calls and clone size follow that table, whereas D and trimming were derived from the DNA. This table has about 220,000 clones, roughly 80% appearing once. Germline V lookup: CDR1 LNHNV, CDR2 YYDKDF (reference sequence). Trimming took 5 bases from V and 3 from J, leaving 11 bases between them. The CDR3 contains 14 residues. The entry originates in a study of blood T cell repertoires in COVID-19. Across the whole study: From the United States, Italy and Spain came samples of acute and convalescent COVID-19. Sources were T cells, B-cell-depleted T cells, or PBMCs; the material itself was cDNA or gDNA.

The receptor was derived from a woman aged 40-49 years with acute COVID-19. The rearrangement uses TRBV15 and TRBJ1-5; a weak D match, TRBD1 (5 bases). Specimen: PBMCs or T cells enriched from blood (not recorded which). CDR3: CATSRGQVNQPQHF. DNA for the CDR3: TGTGCCACCAGCCGAGGACAAGTCAATCAGCCCCAGCATTTT.